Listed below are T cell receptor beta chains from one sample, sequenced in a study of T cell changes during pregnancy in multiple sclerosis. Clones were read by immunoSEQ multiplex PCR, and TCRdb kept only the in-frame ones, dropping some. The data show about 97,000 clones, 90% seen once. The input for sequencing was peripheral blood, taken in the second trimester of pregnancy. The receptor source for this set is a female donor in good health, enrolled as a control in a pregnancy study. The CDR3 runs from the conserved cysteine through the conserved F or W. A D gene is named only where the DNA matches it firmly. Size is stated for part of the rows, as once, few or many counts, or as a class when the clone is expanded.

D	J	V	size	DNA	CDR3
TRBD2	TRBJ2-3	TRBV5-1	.	TGCGCCAGCAGCCCAGCGAGCGGGGGGGCCGATAGAGATACGCAGTATTTT	CASSPASGGADRDTQYF
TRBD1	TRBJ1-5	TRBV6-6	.	TGTGCCAGCCGGGACAGTTATAGCAATCAGCCCCAGCATTTT	CASRDSYSNQPQHF
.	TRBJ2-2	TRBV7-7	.	TGTGCTAGCAGCTTAGACTTCGCCGGGGAGCTGTTTTTT	CASSLDFAGELFF
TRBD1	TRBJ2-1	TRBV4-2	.	TGTGCCAGCAGCTTGGACAGGGGGAATGAGCAGTTCTTC	CASSLDRGNEQFF
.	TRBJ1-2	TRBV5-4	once	TGTGCCAGCAGCGGACTGCGGGGCTACACCTTC	CASSGLRGYTF
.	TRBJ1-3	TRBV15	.	TGTGCCACCAGCAGAAACGCAATGGGGGGATCTGGAAACACCATATATTTT	CATSRNAMGGSGNTIYF
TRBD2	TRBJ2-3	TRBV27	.	TGTGCCAGCAGTCGAGCGGGAACCACAGATACGCAGTATTTT	CASSRAGTTDTQYF
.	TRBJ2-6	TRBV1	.	TGCACCAGCAGCTTAAAATTAACTGGGGCCAACGTCCTGACTTTC	CTSSLKLTGANVLTF
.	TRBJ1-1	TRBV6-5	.	TGTGCCAGCAGTTTCCGGGGGAACACTGAAGCTTTCTTT	CASSFRGNTEAFF
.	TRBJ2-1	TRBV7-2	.	TGTGCCAGCAGCTTAGCGCTAGGAGAGCAGTTCTTC	CASSLALGEQFF
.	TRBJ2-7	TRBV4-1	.	TGCGCCAGCAGCCCTCGGACAGGGAGGGGCGTCGAGCAGTACTTC	CASSPRTGRGVEQYF
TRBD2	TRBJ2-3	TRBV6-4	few	TGTGCCAGCAGTGACTGGACTAGCGGGGGGGCCACAGATACGCAGTATTTT	CASSDWTSGGATDTQYF
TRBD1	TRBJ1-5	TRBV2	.	TGTGCCAGCAGAGGCCCGACAGGGGGCTTCGGGGAGCCCCAGCATTTT	CASRGPTGGFGEPQHF
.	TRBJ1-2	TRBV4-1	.	TGCGCCAGCAGCCAAGATCGATCTTTACTTGGCTACACCTTC	CASSQDRSLLGYTF
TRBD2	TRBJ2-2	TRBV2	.	TGTGCCAGCAGTGAACTAGCGGGCCTCACCGGGGAGCTGTTTTTT	CASSELAGLTGELFF
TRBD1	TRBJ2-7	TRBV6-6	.	TGTGCCAGCAGTTCGGGACAGGGGTCCTACGAGCAGTACTTC	CASSSGQGSYEQYF
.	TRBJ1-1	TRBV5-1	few	TGCGCCAGCAGCCTGCGATTCAGGGAGAACACTGAAGCTTTCTTT	CASSLRFRENTEAFF
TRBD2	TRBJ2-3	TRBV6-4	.	TGTGCCAGCAGTGACTCGGGCCAAGCGGGGGATACGCAGTATTTT	CASSDSGQAGDTQYF
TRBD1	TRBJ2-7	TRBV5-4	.	TGCGCCAGCAGCCAAGCGACAGGGGAATTCTACGAGCAGTACTTC	CASSQATGEFYEQYF
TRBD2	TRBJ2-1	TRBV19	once	TGTGCCAGTAGTCCCGGTAGCGGGGGTTACAATGAGCAGTTCTTC	CASSPGSGGYNEQFF
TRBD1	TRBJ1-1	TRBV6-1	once	TGTGCCAGCAGTGAAATTAGCGGCAGGGGGCCGCCTGGGACTGAAGCTTTCTTT	CASSEISGRGPPGTEAFF
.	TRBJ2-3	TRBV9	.	TGTGCCAGCAGCGTCCCTAGTGGAGATACGCAGTATTTT	CASSVPSGDTQYF
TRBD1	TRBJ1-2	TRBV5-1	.	TGCGCCAGCAGCTTGACGACAGGGGCGTATGGCTACACCTTC	CASSLTTGAYGYTF
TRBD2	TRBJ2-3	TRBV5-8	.	TGTGCCAGCAGCTTGGTCCCCCTGGGAGCGGGGGGGCAAGATACGCAGTATTTT	CASSLVPLGAGGQDTQYF
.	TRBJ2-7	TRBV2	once	TGTGCCAGCAAAAGAATAGCGGCGACCTACGAGCAGTACTTC	CASKRIAATYEQYF
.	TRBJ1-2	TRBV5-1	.	TGCGCCAGCAGCTTGGACATCAATTCCCCCTCTAACTATGGCTACACCTTC	CASSLDINSPSNYGYTF
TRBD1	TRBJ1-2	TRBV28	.	TGTGCCAGCAGGATACAGGGGGCGAGCTCCTACACCTTC	CASRIQGASSYTF
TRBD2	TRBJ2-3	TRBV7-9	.	TGTGCCAGCAGCTCTCGAGGGACTAGCGGGGGGGGCACAGATACGCAGTATTTT	CASSSRGTSGGGTDTQYF
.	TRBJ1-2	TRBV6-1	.	TGTGCCAGCAGTGAAAGCTCATCCGGTGGCTACACCTTC	CASSESSSGGYTF
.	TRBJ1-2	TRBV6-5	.	TGTGCCACCGGCCGGCAGGCTTATAACTATGGCTACACCTTC	CATGRQAYNYGYTF
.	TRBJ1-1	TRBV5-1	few	TGCGCCAGCAGCTTTGAACGACAGTCTGAAGCTTTCTTT	CASSFERQSEAFF
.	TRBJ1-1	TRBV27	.	TGTGCCAGCAGTTTTTTCGGTGAAGCTTTCTTT	CASSFFGEAFF
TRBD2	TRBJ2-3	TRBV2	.	TGTGCCAGCAGGGGGACTAGCGTGACAGATACGCAGTATTTT	CASRGTSVTDTQYF
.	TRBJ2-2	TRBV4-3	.	TGCGCCAGCAGCACACGATCAGGTTCCAGGCGCGGGGAGCTGTTTTTT	CASSTRSGSRRGELFF
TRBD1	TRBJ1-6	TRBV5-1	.	TGCGCCAGCAGCAGCAGGACAGGGGTTGATGGTTCACCCCTCCACTTT	CASSSRTGVDGSPLHF
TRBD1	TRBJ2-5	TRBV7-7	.	TGTGCCAGCAGCACATGGGACAGGGCGGGCCAGTACTTC	CASSTWDRAGQYF
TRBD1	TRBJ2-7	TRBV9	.	TGTGCCAGCAGCCCTGGACAGGGAGTAGGCGAGCAGTACTTC	CASSPGQGVGEQYF
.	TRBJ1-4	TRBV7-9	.	TGTGCCAGCAGCTCAGCGGGAGATAATGAAAAACTGTTTTTT	CASSSAGDNEKLFF
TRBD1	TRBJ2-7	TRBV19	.	TGTGCCAGTAGTACCGGACAGGGGGCGCGAGAGCAGTACTTC	CASSTGQGAREQYF
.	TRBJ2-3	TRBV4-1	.	TGCGCCAGCAGCCCGAGGGGGGGGGACACAGATACGCAGTATTTT	CASSPRGGDTDTQYF
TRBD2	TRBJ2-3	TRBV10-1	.	TGCGCCAGCAGTCCTACAGCGGGAGTGACAGATACGCAGTATTTT	CASSPTAGVTDTQYF
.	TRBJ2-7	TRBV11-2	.	TGTGCCAGCAGCTTACCAGGTCCCTACGAGCAGTACTTC	CASSLPGPYEQYF
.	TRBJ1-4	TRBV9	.	TGTGCCAGCAGCGTAGCGCACAGGGCAACTAATGAAAAACTGTTTTTT	CASSVAHRATNEKLFF
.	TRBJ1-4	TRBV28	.	TGTGCCAGCAGTTTAAGGCGGGAAAAACTGTTTTTT	CASSLRREKLFF
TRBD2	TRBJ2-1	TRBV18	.	TGTGCCAGCTCACCTGGACTAGCGGGCTCCTACAATGAGCAGTTCTTC	CASSPGLAGSYNEQFF
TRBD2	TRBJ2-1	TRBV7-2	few	TGTGCCAGCACCCAGATAGCGGGAGTGAATGAGCAGTTCTTC	CASTQIAGVNEQFF
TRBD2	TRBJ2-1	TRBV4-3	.	TGCGCCAGCAGCCCACGGACTAGCGGGGGCAATGAGCAGTTCTTC	CASSPRTSGGNEQFF
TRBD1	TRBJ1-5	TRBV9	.	TGTGCCAGCAGCGTCGGGACAGGGGGCGGAAGCAATCAGCCCCAGCATTTT	CASSVGTGGGSNQPQHF
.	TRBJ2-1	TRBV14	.	TGTGCCAGCAGCCGGGGGCTCAGGGTTGAAGAGCAGTTCTTC	CASSRGLRVEEQFF
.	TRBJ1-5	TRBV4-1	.	TGCGCCAGCTCCTTTCGTATTAGCGGGTTGGATCAGCCCCAGCATTTT	CASSFRISGLDQPQHF
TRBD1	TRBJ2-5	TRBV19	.	TGTGCCAGTAGCCAGGGGGCTTGGGAGACCCAGTACTTC	CASSQGAWETQYF
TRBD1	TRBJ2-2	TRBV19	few	TGTGCCAGCTTACAGGGGCCCGGGGAGCTGTTTTTT	CASLQGPGELFF